Listed here are 7 T cell receptor beta chains from one sample, sequenced in a study of molecular identifiers for immune sequencing clone quantification. TCRdb passed the PCR reads through MiXCR, listing each CDR3 protein once. The profile shows 60,000 to 70,000 distinct CDR3 sequences, around a sixth of them singletons. Material: naive CD8+ T cells from blood, with Jurkat cell RNA spiked in. Noted subset: FACS-sorted CD8+CD4-CCR7+CD45RA+ naive T cells. These receptors all stem from a human donor in good health. Some libraries in this study had Jurkat cell RNA spiked in.

This clonotype was seen ten or more times. V and J are TRBV4-1 and TRBJ2-7; perhaps TRBD1 as D (6 bases). Germline V gene sequence: CDR1 MGHRA, CDR2 YSYEKL. The germline V and J ends were trimmed by 0 bases and 0 bases, with 18 bases remaining between them. The CDR3 is 18 residues long. This CDR3 is CASSQDPPRTVISYEQYF. CDR3 DNA: TGCGCCAGCAGCCAAGACCCCCCGAGGACAGTGATCTCCTACGAGCAGTACTTC.

Ten or more counts support this clonotype. V is TRBV7-6 and J is TRBJ2-7; 9 bases agree with TRBD1. Germline V gives CDR1 SGHVS, CDR2 FNYEAQ. The CDR3 extends over 13 amino acids. J was trimmed by 6 bases and V by 5 bases; bases with no gene match: 5. The CDR3 sequence: CASSLGQGIEQYF. CDR3 nucleotides: TGTGCCAGCAGCCTGGGACAGGGTATCGAGCAGTACTTC.

The rearrangement links TRBV6-5 to TRBJ2-1; tentative D call: TRBD2 (5 bases). Between the trimmed V and J ends, which lost 0 bases and 0 bases, there was a span of 27 bases. This CDR3 has 22 amino acids. Germline V gene sequence: CDR1 MNHEY, CDR2 SVGAGI. Written as DNA, the CDR3 is TGTGCCAGCAGTTACTCCCGGACCAGCGGAACACCGTCCCACCTCTCCTACAATGAGCAGTTCTTC. Amino acid sequence: CASSYSRTSGTPSHLSYNEQFF.

Note on this clonotype: Given a much more abundant clone one base away, this may be a read error. It is likely a read error, because the conserved phenylalanine at the end of the CDR3 is missing. CDR3 residues: CASSADGGSVHEQYI. CDR3 in DNA: TGTGCCAGCAGCGCTGACGGTGGGAGCGTCCACGAGCAGTACATC. The chain is built from TRBV9 and TRBJ2-7; perhaps TRBD2 as D (5 bases). This CDR3 is 15 amino acids long. The V and J ends lost 3 bases and 5 bases respectively, with 18 bases between them. Germline assignment: CDR1 SGDLS and CDR2 YYNGEE.

This clonotype was counted ten times or more. The chain combines TRBV28 with TRBJ2-1; TRBD1 agrees at 7 bases. This CDR3 is built from 15 residues. Germline V gives CDR1 MDHEN, CDR2 SYDVKM. Unmatched junction bases numbered 10, after V lost 6 bases and J lost 5 bases. CDR3 residues: CASSPPRDSNNEQFF. CDR3 nucleotides: TGTGCCAGCAGCCCGCCCCGGGACAGCAACAATGAGCAGTTCTTC.

Concerning this clonotype: It may be a read error: a sequence one base away is much more abundant. V usage is TRBV24-1 and J usage is TRBJ2-2, with 10 bases fitting TRBD1. This CDR3 is 14 amino acids long. Germline loops: CDR1 KGHDR, CDR2 SFDVKD. The CDR3 is CAARGTGVTGELFF. The DNA of the CDR3 is TGTGCCGCCAGGGGGACAGGGGTCACCGGGGAGCTGTTTTTT.

This clonotype was counted many times. The rearrangement links TRBV18 to TRBJ2-7; TRBD1 aligns across 10 bases. J lost 6 bases, V lost 6 bases, and 8 bases had no gene match. There are 14 residues in the CDR3. Germline CDR1 reads KGHSH; CDR2 reads LQKENI. The CDR3 DNA sequence: TGTGCCAGCTCTCCCGGGGACAGGGGTGGCGAGCAGTACTTC. Amino acids: CASSPGDRGGEQYF.